This TCR beta chain was profiled in a study of shared clonotypes between healthy human individuals. Points from the study as a whole: Estimated richness was generally greater in naive than memory subsets.

Healthy HIV-negative adults with no recent acute infections or vaccinations were recruited as donors. Every donor, a Caucasian adult, lived in Nashville, Tennessee. This CDR3 contains 14 residues. Trimming shortened V by 1 base and J by 2 bases, and 7 bases separated the two germline ends. The germline gives CDR1 SGHRS, CDR2 YFSETQ. Libraries were prepared by immunoSEQ multiplex PCR; TCRdb keeps only in-frame clonotypes and omits some of them. The sample lists about 1 million clones; roughly 80% were seen once. Comments on this clone: The target antigen is unknown. Other DNA sequences from this sample encode an identical CDR3 as well.

V is TRBV5-1 and J is TRBJ1-3, with no clear D. Sequenced sample: memory CD4+ T cells sorted from blood. Subset specified: CD45RA-negative fraction. The receptor was isolated from a man aged 18 to 29 in good health. The CDR3 loop is CASSLSGAGNTIYF. The CDR3 bases are TGCGCCAGCAGCTTGTCTGGGGCTGGAAACACCATATATTTT.